This record concerns one TCR beta chain sequence. Its antigen remains unknown. Extracted RNA was reverse transcribed, and the resulting cDNA served as sequencing template. This table comes from immunoSEQ multiplex PCR, and its TCRdb copy is limited to in-frame clones, with some not included. The sample has around 19,000 clones, 59% seen once. The data were obtained in a study of CD8+ T cells in alopecia areata. Study results and limitations: Normal skin's resident alphabeta T cells are also sequenced in scalp samples. Across lesional scalp, and particularly alopecia totalis/universalis, clonality surpassed that of normal scalp. One nonresponder makes the tie between baseline CD8+ expansion and response uncertain. During tofacitinib treatment, many expanded lesional clones remained in scalp and blood.

V was clipped by 2 bases and J by 4 bases, with 8 bases between them. Per germline, CDR1 MNHNS and CDR2 SASEGT. The CDR3 contains 13 residues. Treatment described: oral pan-JAK inhibitor, 5-10 mg twice daily. Punch biopsies of lesional scalp, plus peripheral blood, were taken from alopecia areata patients. The chain couples TRBV6-1 to TRBJ1-2; D ambiguous. The origin of this receptor is a human donor with alopecia areata. The sample was skin, taken at week 4, from a patient treated with tofacitinib. The CDR3 DNA sequence: TGTGCCAGCAGTGAACTGGGAAGCTATGGCTACACCTTC. Protein sequence: CASSELGSYGYTF.